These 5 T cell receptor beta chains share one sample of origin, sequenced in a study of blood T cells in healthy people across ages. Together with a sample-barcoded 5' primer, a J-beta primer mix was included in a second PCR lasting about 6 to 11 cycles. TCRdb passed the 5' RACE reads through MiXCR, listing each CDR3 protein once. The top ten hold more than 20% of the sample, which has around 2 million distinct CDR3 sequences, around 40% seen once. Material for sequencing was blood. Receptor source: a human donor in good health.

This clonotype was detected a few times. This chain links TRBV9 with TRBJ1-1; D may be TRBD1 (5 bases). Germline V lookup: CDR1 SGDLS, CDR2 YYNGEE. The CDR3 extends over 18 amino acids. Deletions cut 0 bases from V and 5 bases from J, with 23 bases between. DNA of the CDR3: TGTGCCAGCAGCGTAGAGGGGAACAGTGGTCCTCGAGAGACTGAAGCTTTCTTT. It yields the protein CASSVEGNSGPRETEAFF.

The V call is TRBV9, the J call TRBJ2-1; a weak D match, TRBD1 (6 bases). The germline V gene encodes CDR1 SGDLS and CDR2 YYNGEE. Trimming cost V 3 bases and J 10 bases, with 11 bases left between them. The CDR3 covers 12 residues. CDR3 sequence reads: CASSAGTREQFF. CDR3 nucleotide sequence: TGTGCCAGCAGCGCCGGGACAAGGGAGCAGTTCTTC.

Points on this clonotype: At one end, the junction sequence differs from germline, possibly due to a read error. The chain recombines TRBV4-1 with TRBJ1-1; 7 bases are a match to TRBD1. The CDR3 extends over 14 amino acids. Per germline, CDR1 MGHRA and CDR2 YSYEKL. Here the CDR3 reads CVSSHPGGFTEAFF. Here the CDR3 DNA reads TGCGTCAGCAGCCACCCAGGGGGTTTCACTGAAGCTTTCTTT.

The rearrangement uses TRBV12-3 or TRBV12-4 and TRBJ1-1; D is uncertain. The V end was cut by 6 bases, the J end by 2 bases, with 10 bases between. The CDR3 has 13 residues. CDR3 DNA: TGTGCCAGCAGGTCGCAGGCCAACACTGAAGCTTTCTTT. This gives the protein CASRSQANTEAFF.

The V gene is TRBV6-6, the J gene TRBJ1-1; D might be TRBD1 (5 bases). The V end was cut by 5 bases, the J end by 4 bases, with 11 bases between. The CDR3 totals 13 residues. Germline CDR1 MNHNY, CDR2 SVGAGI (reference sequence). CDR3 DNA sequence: TGTGCCAGCAGTGTGGACACGTCCACTGAAGCTTTCTTT. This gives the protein CASSVDTSTEAFF.